This T cell receptor beta chain was identified in a study of T cells after yellow fever vaccination. Across the whole study: SMART-Seq v4 Ultra Low Input prepared the low-cell-number fractions.

Points on this clonotype: What it binds is not known.

The CDR3 is 16 amino acids. V was clipped by 6 bases and J by 5 bases, with 20 bases between them. The study's findings and limits: There was a possibility that FACS-sorted repertoires contained abundant clonotypes contaminating from the bulk population.

TCRdb re-called the 5' RACE reads through MiXCR, storing one row per CDR3 protein. This table has roughly 320,000 distinct CDR3 sequences, around a tenth appearing once. The TCR originated in a man in his late teens or twenties who received the YFV17D yellow fever vaccine. The material sequenced was CD4+ T cells sorted from PBMCs, taken 45 days after the yellow fever booster vaccination. J is TRBJ1-5 and V is TRBV12-3 or TRBV12-4; D may be TRBD1 (6 bases). CDR3: CASRTSDRLSHQPQHF. The CDR3 DNA reads as TGTGCCAGCAGGACGTCCGACAGGCTGTCCCATCAGCCCCAGCATTTT.